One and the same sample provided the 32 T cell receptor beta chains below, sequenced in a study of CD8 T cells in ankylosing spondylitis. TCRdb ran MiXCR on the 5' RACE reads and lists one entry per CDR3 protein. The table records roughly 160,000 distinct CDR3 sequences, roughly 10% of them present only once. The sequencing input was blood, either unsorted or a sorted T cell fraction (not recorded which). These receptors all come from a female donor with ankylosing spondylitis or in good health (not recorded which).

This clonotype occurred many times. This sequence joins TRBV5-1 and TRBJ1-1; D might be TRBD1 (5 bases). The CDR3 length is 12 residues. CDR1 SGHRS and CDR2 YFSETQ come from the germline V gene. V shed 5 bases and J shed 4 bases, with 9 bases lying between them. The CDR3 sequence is CASRGGGTEAFF. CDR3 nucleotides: TGCGCCAGCAGGGGGGGAGGCACTGAAGCTTTCTTT. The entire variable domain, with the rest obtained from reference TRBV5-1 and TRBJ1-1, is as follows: KAGVTQTPRYLIKTRGQQVTLSCSPISGHRSVSWYQQTPGQGLQFLFEYFSETQRNKGNFPGRFSGRQFSNSRSEMNVSTLELGDSALYLCASRGGGTEAFFGQGTRLTVV.

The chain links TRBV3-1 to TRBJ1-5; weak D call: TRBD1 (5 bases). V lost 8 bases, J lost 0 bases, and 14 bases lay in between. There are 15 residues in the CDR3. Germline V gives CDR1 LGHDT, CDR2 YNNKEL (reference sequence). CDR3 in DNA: TGTGCCAGCCGGCTGGGACCTTATAGCAATCAGCCCCAGCATTTT. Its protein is CASRLGPYSNQPQHF.

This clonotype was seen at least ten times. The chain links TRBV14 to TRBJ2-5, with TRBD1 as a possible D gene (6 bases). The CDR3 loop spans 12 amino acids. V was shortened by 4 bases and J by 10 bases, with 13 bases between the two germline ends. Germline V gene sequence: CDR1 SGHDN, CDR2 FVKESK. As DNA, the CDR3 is TGTGCCAGCAGCCCCACAGGGAAGGACCAGTACTTC. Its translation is CASSPTGKDQYF.

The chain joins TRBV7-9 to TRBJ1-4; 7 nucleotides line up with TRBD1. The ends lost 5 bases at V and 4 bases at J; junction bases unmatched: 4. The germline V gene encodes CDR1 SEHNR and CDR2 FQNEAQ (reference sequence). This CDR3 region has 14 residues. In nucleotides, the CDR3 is TGTGCCAGCAGCCGGACAGGTTATAATGAAAAACTGTTTTTT. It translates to CASSRTGYNEKLFF.

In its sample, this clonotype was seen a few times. In DNA form, the CDR3 reads TGTGCCAGCAGTGAAGCGGGAGGCTACACCTTC. Protein sequence: CASSEAGGYTF. The chain employs TRBV25-1 and TRBJ1-2; D is undetermined. The CDR3 has 11 residues. The V and J ends lost 2 bases and 8 bases respectively, with 6 bases between them. Germline CDR1 reads MGHDK; CDR2 reads SYGVNS.

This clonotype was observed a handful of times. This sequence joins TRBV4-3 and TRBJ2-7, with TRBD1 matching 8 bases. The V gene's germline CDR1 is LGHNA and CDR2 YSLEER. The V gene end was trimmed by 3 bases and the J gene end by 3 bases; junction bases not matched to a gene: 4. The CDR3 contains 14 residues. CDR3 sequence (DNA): TGCGCCAGCAGCCAGGACAGGGATCACTACGAGCAGTACTTC. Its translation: CASSQDRDHYEQYF.

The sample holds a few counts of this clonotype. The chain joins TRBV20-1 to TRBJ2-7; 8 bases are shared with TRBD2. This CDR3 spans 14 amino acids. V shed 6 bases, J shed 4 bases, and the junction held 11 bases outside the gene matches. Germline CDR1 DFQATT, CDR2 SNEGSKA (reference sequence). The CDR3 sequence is CSANSLADEYEQYF. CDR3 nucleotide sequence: TGCAGTGCAAATTCACTAGCGGATGAATACGAGCAGTACTTC.

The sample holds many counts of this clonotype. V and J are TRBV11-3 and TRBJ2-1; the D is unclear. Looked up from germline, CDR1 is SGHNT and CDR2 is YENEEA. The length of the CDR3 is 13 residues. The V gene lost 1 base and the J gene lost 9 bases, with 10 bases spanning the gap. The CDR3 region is CASSLADPGEQFF. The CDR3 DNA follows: TGTGCCAGCAGCTTAGCTGACCCGGGTGAGCAGTTCTTC.

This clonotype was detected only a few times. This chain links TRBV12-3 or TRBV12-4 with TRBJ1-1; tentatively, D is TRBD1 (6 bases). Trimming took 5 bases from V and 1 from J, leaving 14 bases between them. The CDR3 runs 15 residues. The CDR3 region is CASSTAGVGNTEAFF. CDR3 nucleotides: TGTGCCAGCAGTACCGCAGGGGTCGGGAACACTGAAGCTTTCTTT.

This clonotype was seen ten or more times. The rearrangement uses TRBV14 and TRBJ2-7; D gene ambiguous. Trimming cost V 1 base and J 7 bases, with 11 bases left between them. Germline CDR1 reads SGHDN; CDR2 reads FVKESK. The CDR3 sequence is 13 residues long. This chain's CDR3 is CASSQVLVGEQYF. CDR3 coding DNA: TGTGCCAGCAGCCAAGTTCTAGTGGGGGAGCAGTACTTC.

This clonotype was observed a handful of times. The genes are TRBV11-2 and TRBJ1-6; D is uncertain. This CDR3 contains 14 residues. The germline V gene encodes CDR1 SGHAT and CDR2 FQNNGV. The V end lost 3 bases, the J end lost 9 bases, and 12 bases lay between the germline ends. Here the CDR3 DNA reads TGTGCCAGCAGCTTCCCGAGGGCTGGTTCACCCCTCCACTTT. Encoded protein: CASSFPRAGSPLHF.

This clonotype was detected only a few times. For the CDR3, the DNA is TGTGCCAGCACCGTAAGACTAGAGAGTATTGAGCAGTTCTTC. This encodes CASTVRLESIEQFF. The chain recombines TRBV5-6 with TRBJ2-1; perhaps TRBD2 as D (6 bases). Deletions cut 6 bases from V and 9 bases from J, with 19 bases between. This CDR3 comprises 14 residues. Germline CDR1 and CDR2: SGHDT and YYEEEE.

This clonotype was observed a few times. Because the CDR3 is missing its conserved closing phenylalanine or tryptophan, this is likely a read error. DNA of the CDR3: TGTGCCACGGCTTCGGAGAACACCATATATGTT. Protein sequence: CATASENTIYV. This chain uses TRBV24-1 with TRBJ1-3; D is unclear. Per the germline V gene, CDR1 is KGHDR and CDR2 is SFDVKD. Trimming removed 10 bases from V and 7 bases from J, with 10 bases in between. This CDR3 has 11 residues.

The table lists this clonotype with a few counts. This CDR3 reads CASSPRAAGELFF. The CDR3 bases are TGTGCCAGCAGCCCGAGGGCCGCCGGGGAGCTGTTTTTT. The J gene is TRBJ2-2, the V gene TRBV12-3 or TRBV12-4; possible D gene TRBD2, 5 bases. V lost 6 bases and J lost 6, with 11 bases in between. This CDR3 comprises 13 residues.

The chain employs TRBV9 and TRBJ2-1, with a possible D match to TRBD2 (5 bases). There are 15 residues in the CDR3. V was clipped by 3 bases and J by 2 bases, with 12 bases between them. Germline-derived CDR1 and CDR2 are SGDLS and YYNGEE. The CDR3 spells CASSASGLTYNEQFF. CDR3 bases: TGTGCCAGCAGCGCAAGCGGTCTTACCTACAATGAGCAGTTCTTC.

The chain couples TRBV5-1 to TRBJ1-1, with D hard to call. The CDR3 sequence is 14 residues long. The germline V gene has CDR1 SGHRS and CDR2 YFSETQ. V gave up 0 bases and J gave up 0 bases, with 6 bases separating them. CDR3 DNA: TGCGCCAGCAGCTTGGGCCCGGTGAACACTGAAGCTTTCTTT. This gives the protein CASSLGPVNTEAFF.

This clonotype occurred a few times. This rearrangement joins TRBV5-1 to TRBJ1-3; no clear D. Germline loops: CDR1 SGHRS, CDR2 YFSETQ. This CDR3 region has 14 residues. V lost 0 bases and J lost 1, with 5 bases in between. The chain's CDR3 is CASSLAGSGNTIYF. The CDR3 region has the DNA TGCGCCAGCAGCTTGGCTGGGTCTGGAAACACCATATATTTT.

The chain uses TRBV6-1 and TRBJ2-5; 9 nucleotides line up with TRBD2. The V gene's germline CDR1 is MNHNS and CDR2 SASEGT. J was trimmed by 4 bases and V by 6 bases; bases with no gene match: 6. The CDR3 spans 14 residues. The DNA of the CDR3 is TGTGCCAGCAGCATAGCGGGAGAGATAGAGACCCAGTACTTC. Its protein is CASSIAGEIETQYF.

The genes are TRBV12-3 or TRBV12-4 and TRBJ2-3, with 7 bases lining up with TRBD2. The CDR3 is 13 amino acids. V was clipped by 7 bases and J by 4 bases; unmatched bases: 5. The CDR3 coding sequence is TGTGCCAGCACTTCTAGCGGATCAGATACGCAGTATTTT. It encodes CASTSSGSDTQYF.

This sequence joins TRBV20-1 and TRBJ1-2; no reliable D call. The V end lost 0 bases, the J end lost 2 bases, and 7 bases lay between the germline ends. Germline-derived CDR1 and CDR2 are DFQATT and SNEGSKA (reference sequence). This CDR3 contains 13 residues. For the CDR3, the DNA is TGCAGTGCTAGAGAGTCCTTGAACTATGGCTACACCTTC. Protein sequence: CSARESLNYGYTF.

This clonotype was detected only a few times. This CDR3 is CASSPYFTSTDTQYF. The CDR3 nucleotides are TGTGCCAGCAGCCCCTATTTTACTAGCACAGATACGCAGTATTTT. V is TRBV6-1 and J is TRBJ2-3, with D unresolved. CDR3 length: 15 amino acids. V shed 6 bases and J shed 0 bases, with 13 bases lying between them. Germline-derived CDR1 and CDR2 are MNHNS and SASEGT.

The CDR3 spells CASSPDITGVNEQFF. CDR3 DNA: TGCGCCAGCAGCCCCGATATTACGGGCGTAAATGAGCAGTTCTTC. The genes are TRBV5-1 and TRBJ2-1; no reliable D call. The CDR3 length is 15 residues. V lost 4 bases to trimming and J lost 7 bases, with 18 bases between them. The germline gives CDR1 SGHRS, CDR2 YFSETQ.

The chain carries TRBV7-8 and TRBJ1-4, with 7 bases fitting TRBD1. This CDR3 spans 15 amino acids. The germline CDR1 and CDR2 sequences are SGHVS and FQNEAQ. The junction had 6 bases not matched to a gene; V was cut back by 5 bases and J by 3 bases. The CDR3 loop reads CASSGWDSPNEKLFF. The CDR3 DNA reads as TGTGCCAGCAGCGGCTGGGACAGTCCTAATGAAAAACTGTTTTTT.

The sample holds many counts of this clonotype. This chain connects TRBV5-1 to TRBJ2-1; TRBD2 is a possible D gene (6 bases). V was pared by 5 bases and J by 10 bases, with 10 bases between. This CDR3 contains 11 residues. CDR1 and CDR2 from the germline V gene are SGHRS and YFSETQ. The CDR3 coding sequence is TGCGCCAGCAGGTTAGCGGAAGAGCAGTTCTTC. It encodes CASRLAEEQFF.

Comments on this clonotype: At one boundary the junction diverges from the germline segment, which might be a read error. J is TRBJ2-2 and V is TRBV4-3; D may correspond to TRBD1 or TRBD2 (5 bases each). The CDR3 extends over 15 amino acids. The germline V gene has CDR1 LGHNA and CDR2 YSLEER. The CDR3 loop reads CASSQDWPPDTGELF. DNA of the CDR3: TGCGCCAGCAGCCAAGATTGGCCCCCGGACACCGGGGAGCTGTTT.

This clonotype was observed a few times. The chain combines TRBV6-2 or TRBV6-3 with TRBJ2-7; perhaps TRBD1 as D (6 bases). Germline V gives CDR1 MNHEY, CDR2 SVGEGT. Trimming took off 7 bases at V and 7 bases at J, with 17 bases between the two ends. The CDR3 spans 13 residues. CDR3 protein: CASNKPGTREQYF. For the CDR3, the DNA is TGTGCCAGCAATAAACCCGGGACAAGGGAGCAGTACTTC.

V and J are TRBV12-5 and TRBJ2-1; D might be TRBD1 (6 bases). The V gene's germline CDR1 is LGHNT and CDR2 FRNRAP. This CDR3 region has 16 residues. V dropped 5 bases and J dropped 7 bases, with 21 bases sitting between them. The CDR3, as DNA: TGTGCTAGTGGTCCCCCAGGGGTGCTAGCTTTGAATGAGCAGTTCTTC. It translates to CASGPPGVLALNEQFF.

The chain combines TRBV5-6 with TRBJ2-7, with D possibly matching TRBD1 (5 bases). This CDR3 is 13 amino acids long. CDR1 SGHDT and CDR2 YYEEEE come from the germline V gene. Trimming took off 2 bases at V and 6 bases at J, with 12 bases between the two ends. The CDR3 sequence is CASSFGHPSEQYF. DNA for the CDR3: TGTGCCAGCAGCTTTGGACATCCCAGCGAGCAGTACTTC.

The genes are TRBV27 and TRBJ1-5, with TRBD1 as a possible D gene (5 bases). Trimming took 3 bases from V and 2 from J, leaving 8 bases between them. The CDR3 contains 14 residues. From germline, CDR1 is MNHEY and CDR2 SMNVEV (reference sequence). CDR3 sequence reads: CASSLGHGNQPQHF. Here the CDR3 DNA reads TGTGCCAGCAGTTTGGGGCACGGCAATCAGCCCCAGCATTTT.

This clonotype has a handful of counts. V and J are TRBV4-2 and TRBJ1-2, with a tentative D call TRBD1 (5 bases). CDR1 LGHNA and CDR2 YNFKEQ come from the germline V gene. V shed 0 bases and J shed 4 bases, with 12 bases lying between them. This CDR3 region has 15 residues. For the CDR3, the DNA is TGTGCCAGCAGCCAAGATCGGGGGTTATCCTATGGCTACACCTTC. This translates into CASSQDRGLSYGYTF.

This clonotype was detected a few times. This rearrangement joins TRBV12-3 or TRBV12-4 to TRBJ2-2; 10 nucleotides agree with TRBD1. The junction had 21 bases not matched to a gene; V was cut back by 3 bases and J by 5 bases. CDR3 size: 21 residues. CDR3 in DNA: TGTGCCAGCAGTTTCATCATCGCCCAACTGACAGGGGGCGGACAGACCGGGGAGCTGTTTTTT. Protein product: CASSFIIAQLTGGGQTGELFF.

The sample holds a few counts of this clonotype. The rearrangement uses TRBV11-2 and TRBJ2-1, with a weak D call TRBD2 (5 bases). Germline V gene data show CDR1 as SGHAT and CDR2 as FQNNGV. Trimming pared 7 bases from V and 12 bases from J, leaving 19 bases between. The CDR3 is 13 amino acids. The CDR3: CASNGIEGWVQFF. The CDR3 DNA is TGTGCCAGCAATGGGATTGAGGGATGGGTGCAGTTCTTC. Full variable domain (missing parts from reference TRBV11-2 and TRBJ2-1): EAGVAQSPRYKIIEKRQSVAFWCNPISGHATLYWYQQILGQGPKLLIQFQNNGVVDDSQLPKDRFSAERLKGVDSTLKIQPAKLEDSAVYLCASNGIEGWVQFFGPGTRLTVL.